Below, 17 T cell receptor beta chains from the same sample are listed, as sequenced in a study of technical replicates of blood from four donors. Method: immunoSEQ multiplex PCR; TCRdb's copy keeps in-frame clones and lacks some. The repertoire consists of over 75,000 clones, with approximately 95% occurring once and the leading ten covering approximately 0.22%. The sequenced sample consisted of T cells isolated from PBMCs. These receptors came from a human donor in good health.

The J gene is TRBJ2-7, the V gene TRBV6-1; tentatively, D is TRBD2 (5 bases). Deletions cut 4 bases from V and 3 bases from J, with 13 bases between. The CDR3 length is 14 residues. Germline V gene sequence: CDR1 MNHNS, CDR2 SASEGT. This chain's CDR3 is CASSGERWGYEQYF. DNA of the CDR3: TGTGCCAGCAGTGGGGAGCGGTGGGGCTACGAGCAGTACTTC.

This chain connects TRBV9 to TRBJ2-2; D uncertain. V dropped 3 bases and J dropped 8 bases, with 17 bases sitting between them. In germline, CDR1 is SGDLS, CDR2 YYNGEE. This CDR3 region has 15 residues. This chain's CDR3 is CASSARSGVSGELFF. CDR3 nucleotide sequence: TGTGCCAGCAGCGCCAGGTCCGGTGTAAGTGGGGAGCTGTTTTTT. Filled out from reference TRBV9 and TRBJ2-2, the complete variable domain reads DSGVTQTPKHLITATGQRVTLRCSPRSGDLSVYWYQQSLDQGLQFLIQYYNGEERAKGNILERFSAQQFPDLHSELNLSSLELGDSALYFCASSARSGVSGELFFGEGSRLTVL.

V usage is TRBV6-5 and J usage is TRBJ2-2, with 10 bases fitting TRBD1. The CDR3 has 16 residues. The junction had 5 bases not matched to a gene; V was cut back by 2 bases and J by 5 bases. The germline V gene encodes CDR1 MNHEY and CDR2 SVGAGI. This chain's CDR3 is CASSYGTGVGTGELFF. CDR3 coding DNA: TGTGCCAGCAGTTACGGGACAGGGGTTGGAACCGGGGAGCTGTTTTTT.

CDR3 nucleotide sequence: TGTGCCAGCAGGACACAGGGAGTCGGGGATGAGCAGTTCTTC. Translated, it gives CASRTQGVGDEQFF. The V call is TRBV2, the J call TRBJ2-1; a weak D match, TRBD1 (6 bases). Germline V CDR1 and CDR2: SNHLY, FYNNEI. The CDR3 extends over 14 amino acids. V was pared by 6 bases and J by 8 bases, with 17 bases between.

V is TRBV7-9 and J is TRBJ2-5; 7 positions match TRBD2. The germline V gene encodes CDR1 SEHNR and CDR2 FQNEAQ (reference sequence). With 0 bases clipped from V and 5 bases from J, the junction kept 0 bases outside the gene matches. This CDR3 spans 13 amino acids. The CDR3 sequence is CASSLARGETQYF. Here the CDR3 DNA reads TGTGCCAGCAGCTTAGCGCGGGGGGAGACCCAGTACTTC. The entire variable domain, with the rest obtained from reference TRBV7-9 and TRBJ2-5, is as follows: DTGVSQNPRHKITKRGQNVTFRCDPISEHNRLYWYRQTLGQGPEFLTYFQNEAQLEKSRLLSDRFSAERPKGSFSTLEIQRTEQGDSAMYLCASSLARGETQYFGPGTRLLVL.

The genes are TRBV14 and TRBJ2-7; D perhaps matches TRBD2 (5 bases). Per germline, CDR1 SGHDN and CDR2 FVKESK. CDR3 length: 13 amino acids. Deletions cut 1 base from V and 5 bases from J, with 9 bases between. The CDR3 is CASSQVTGNEQYF. CDR3 DNA sequence: TGTGCCAGCAGCCAAGTAACGGGAAACGAGCAGTACTTC.

This rearrangement joins TRBV28 to TRBJ1-5; 8 bases line up with TRBD1. The CDR3 loop spans 14 amino acids. Trimming took 6 bases from V and 5 from J; bases not matched to a gene: 6. CDR1 MDHEN and CDR2 SYDVKM come from the germline V gene. As DNA, the CDR3 is TGTGCCAGCAGACAGGACAGGGCCCATCAGCCCCAGCATTTT. Protein: CASRQDRAHQPQHF.

This clone was detected only once. The chain employs TRBV4-1 and TRBJ2-1; 10 positions agree with TRBD2. The CDR3 covers 17 residues. Trimming cost V 3 bases and J 1 base; bases outside gene matches: 6. Germline loops: CDR1 MGHRA, CDR2 YSYEKL. As DNA, the CDR3 is TGCGCCAGCAGCCAGGGACTAGCGCCGAGTTCCTACAATGAGCAGTTCTTC. It codes for CASSQGLAPSSYNEQFF.

The chain combines TRBV12-5 with TRBJ2-7; 9 bases are shared with TRBD1. Germline CDR1 and CDR2: LGHNT and FRNRAP. J lost 4 bases, V lost 0 bases, and 13 bases had no gene match. This CDR3 has 18 residues. CDR3: CASGLVYETTGGAYEQYF. The CDR3 nucleotides are TGTGCTAGTGGTTTGGTATATGAAACCACAGGGGGCGCGTACGAGCAGTACTTC.

The chain is built from TRBV28 and TRBJ2-1; TRBD1 matches 11 bases. CDR1 and CDR2 (germline): MDHEN, SYDVKM. V shed 5 bases and J 9 bases; nucleotides not matched to a gene: 9. The CDR3 totals 15 residues. CDR3 nucleotide sequence: TGTGCCAGCAGTCAGTCCGGGACAGGGGGTAGTGAGCAGTTCTTC. Its translation: CASSQSGTGGSEQFF. Together with reference TRBV28 and TRBJ2-1, the CDR3 gives the full variable domain: DVKVTQSSRYLVKRTGEKVFLECVQDMDHENMFWYRQDPGLGLRLIYFSYDVKMKEKGDIPEGYSVSREKKERFSLILESASTNQTSMYLCASSQSGTGGSEQFFGPGTRLTVL.

The chain is built from TRBV5-4 and TRBJ2-7, with D perhaps matching TRBD2 (6 bases). The V gene lost 2 bases and the J gene lost 0 bases, with 12 bases spanning the gap. The CDR3 spans 15 residues. Germline V gene data show CDR1 as SGHNT and CDR2 as YYREEE (reference sequence). The CDR3 DNA reads as TGTGCCAGCAGCTTTACTGGACTAAGCTCCTACGAGCAGTACTTC. Translated: CASSFTGLSSYEQYF.

The rearrangement joins TRBV30 to TRBJ2-2; D perhaps matches TRBD1 (5 bases). Per germline, CDR1 GTSNPN and CDR2 SVGIG (reference sequence). The CDR3 length is 17 residues. Trimming took 0 bases from V and 0 from J, leaving 14 bases between them. CDR3 amino acids: CAWSVLGRATNTGELFF. The CDR3 DNA sequence: TGTGCCTGGAGTGTACTTGGCAGGGCCACGAACACCGGGGAGCTGTTTTTT.

The V call is TRBV9, the J call TRBJ2-5; 7 bases are a match to TRBD1. Matching the DNA end better, TRBJ2-7 makes the J call doubtful. Germline assignment: CDR1 SGDLS and CDR2 YYNGEE. The CDR3 totals 17 residues. DNA for the CDR3: TGTGCCAGCAGCGTAGGTTTAAGGACAGGCCCGGAATACGAGCAGTACTTC. It encodes CASSVGLRTGPEYEQYF.

V usage is TRBV4-1 and J usage is TRBJ1-5; a possible D gene is TRBD1 (6 bases). The CDR3 is 16 residues long. V shed 2 bases and J shed 4 bases, with 15 bases lying between them. Looked up from germline, CDR1 is MGHRA and CDR2 is YSYEKL. CDR3 region: CASSQYVSGENQPQHF. CDR3 nucleotide sequence: TGCGCCAGCAGCCAATACGTGTCAGGGGAGAATCAGCCCCAGCATTTT.

The gene calls are TRBV7-9 and TRBJ2-2, with unresolved D. Trimming removed 4 bases at V and 0 bases at J, with 9 bases between. The CDR3 covers 15 residues. Germline V gene sequence: CDR1 SEHNR, CDR2 FQNEAQ (reference sequence). CDR3 protein: CASSSIRANTGELFF. CDR3 in DNA: TGTGCCAGCAGCTCCATCCGGGCGAACACCGGGGAGCTGTTTTTT.

The CDR3 sequence: CASSEGLAEQETQYF. The CDR3 bases are TGTGCCAGCAGTGAAGGACTAGCGGAACAAGAGACCCAGTACTTC. The V and J genes are TRBV2 and TRBJ2-5; 9 nucleotides match TRBD2. Germline V gene sequence: CDR1 SNHLY, CDR2 FYNNEI. Trimming cost V 1 base and J 2 bases; bases outside gene matches: 2. The CDR3 has 15 amino acids.

The chain has TRBV4-2 and TRBJ1-2; no definite D call. This CDR3 comprises 14 residues. Germline V gene lookup returns CDR1 LGHNA and CDR2 YNFKEQ. Trimming pared 4 bases from V and 6 bases from J, leaving 15 bases between. The chain's CDR3 is CASSPLPAGNGYTF. As DNA, the CDR3 is TGTGCCAGCAGCCCCCTCCCCGCGGGGAATGGCTACACCTTC.